The 18 T cell receptor beta chains listed next were all sequenced from one sample in a study of CD8+ T cells in alopecia areata. Treatment meaning: oral pan-JAK inhibitor, 5-10 mg twice daily. Once RNA had been extracted, it was reverse transcribed into cDNA to act as the sequencing template. The assay was immunoSEQ multiplex PCR, and TCRdb's table has in-frame clones only and misses some. Of fewer than 250,000 clones listed, about three fifths are singletons. The material sequenced was CD4+ T cells sorted from blood, taken at week 4, from a patient treated with tofacitinib. These receptors were taken from a human donor with alopecia areata.

The DNA for the CDR3 is TGCGCCAGCAGCTTGAGGGGCCACGAGCAGTACTTC. As protein: CASSLRGHEQYF. The rearrangement joins TRBV5-1 to TRBJ2-7; TRBD1 is a possible D gene (5 bases). V was clipped by 1 base and J by 5 bases, with 7 bases between them. Per the germline V gene, CDR1 is SGHRS and CDR2 is YFSETQ. The CDR3 extends over 12 amino acids.

This clone has only a few counts. This rearrangement joins TRBV5-5 to TRBJ2-6; tentative D call: TRBD2 (5 bases). The germline CDR1 and CDR2 sequences are SGHKS and YYEKEE (reference sequence). Deletions cut 5 bases from V and 0 bases from J, with 9 bases between. CDR3 size: 15 residues. In DNA form, the CDR3 reads TGTGCCAGCAGGGAGGAGATCTCTGGGGCCAACGTCCTGACTTTC. It encodes CASREEISGANVLTF.

The chain links TRBV13 to TRBJ1-1; D gene uncertain. CDR3 length: 15 residues. The germline V and J ends were trimmed by 4 bases and 5 bases, with 17 bases remaining between them. Germline V gene lookup returns CDR1 PRHDT and CDR2 FYEKMQ (reference sequence). The CDR3 is CASSSTQRIITEAFF. The CDR3 DNA follows: TGTGCCAGCAGCTCCACTCAAAGGATAATTACTGAAGCTTTCTTT.

The V and J genes are TRBV7-2 and TRBJ2-5; D may be TRBD1 or TRBD2 (5 bases each). This CDR3 region has 15 residues. Trimming stripped 4 bases from V and 2 bases from J, with 14 bases between. Germline CDR1 is SGHTA and CDR2 is FQGNSA. CDR3 DNA: TGTGCCAGCAGCTCCCAGAGGGGACGGCAAGAGACCCAGTACTTC. As protein: CASSSQRGRQETQYF.

The chain carries TRBV25-1 and TRBJ2-3; 8 nucleotides match TRBD1. The V and J ends lost 6 bases and 0 bases, in that order; junction bases with no gene match: 5. Germline V gives CDR1 MGHDK, CDR2 SYGVNS. The CDR3 consists of 15 residues. The CDR3 DNA is TGTGCCAGCAGGGAGGACAGGGCTAGCACAGATACGCAGTATTTT. It translates to CASREDRASTDTQYF.

This clone was seen a handful of times. The chain has TRBV25-1 and TRBJ2-4; a possible D gene is TRBD2 (5 bases). Trimming stripped 6 bases from V and 0 bases from J, with 9 bases between. The CDR3 extends over 14 amino acids. Germline loops: CDR1 MGHDK, CDR2 SYGVNS. The CDR3 DNA reads as TGTGCCAGCAGCCGTGCGGGAGCCAAAAACATTCAGTACTTC. Protein sequence: CASSRAGAKNIQYF.

This chain uses TRBV15 with TRBJ1-1; D uncertain. The CDR3 extends over 14 amino acids. V shed 1 base and J shed 1 base, with 7 bases lying between them. From germline, CDR1 is LNHNV and CDR2 YYDKDF (reference sequence). This CDR3 is CATSRGVKNTEAFF. CDR3 nucleotides: TGTGCCACCAGCAGAGGGGTGAAGAACACTGAAGCTTTCTTT. Drawing the rest from reference TRBV15 and TRBJ1-1, the complete variable domain is DAMVIQNPRYQVTQFGKPVTLSCSQTLNHNVMYWYQQKSSQAPKLLFHYYDKDFNNEADTPDNFQSRRPNTSFCFLDIRSPGLGDTAMYLCATSRGVKNTEAFFGQGTRLTVV.

This clone was counted a single time. The V gene is TRBV30, the J gene TRBJ1-1; D not certain. V was clipped by 3 bases and J by 0 bases, with 8 bases between them. Germline V lookup: CDR1 GTSNPN, CDR2 SVGIG (reference sequence). This CDR3 comprises 13 residues. The CDR3 coding sequence is TGTGCCTGGAGGTCAGGCTTGAACACTGAAGCTTTCTTT. As protein: CAWRSGLNTEAFF.

The rearrangement uses TRBV30 and TRBJ1-5, with D possibly matching TRBD1 (5 bases). The CDR3 contains 15 residues. The germline CDR1 and CDR2 sequences are GTSNPN and SVGIG (reference sequence). Between the trimmed V and J ends, which lost 3 bases and 10 bases, there was a span of 22 bases. The CDR3 nucleotides are TGTGCCTGGAGCCCCCCTCGGGGACTCGTTTCACCCCAGCATTTT. Protein: CAWSPPRGLVSPQHF.

The chain couples TRBV30 to TRBJ2-1, with 8 nucleotides matching TRBD2. CDR3 length: 14 amino acids. CDR1 GTSNPN and CDR2 SVGIG come from the germline V gene (reference sequence). J lost 4 bases, V lost 2 bases, and 4 bases had no gene match. CDR3 sequence: CAWSRLAKYNEQFF. The CDR3 coding sequence is TGTGCCTGGAGTAGACTAGCGAAATACAATGAGCAGTTCTTC.

The chain joins TRBV5-1 to TRBJ1-2; D gene uncertain. Trimming shortened V by 0 bases and J by 2 bases, and 5 bases separated the two germline ends. Germline V gene data show CDR1 as SGHRS and CDR2 as YFSETQ. This CDR3 has 13 amino acids. The CDR3 DNA is TGCGCCAGCAGCTTGGATACGAACTATGGCTACACCTTC. It yields the protein CASSLDTNYGYTF.

This clone was seen a single time. The chain has TRBV29-1 and TRBJ2-1, with TRBD2 identical over 9 bases. This CDR3 spans 14 amino acids. Unmatched junction bases numbered 6, after V lost 7 bases and J lost 2 bases. In germline, CDR1 is SQVTM, CDR2 ANQGSEA. The CDR3 coding sequence is TGCAGCGCCGAAATAGCGGGAGCCTACAATGAGCAGTTCTTC. This sequence encodes CSAEIAGAYNEQFF.

This clone was seen a few times. The chain is built from TRBV15 and TRBJ2-2; 7 positions agree with TRBD2. Germline V gene sequence: CDR1 LNHNV, CDR2 YYDKDF (reference sequence). The trim removed 5 bases at V and 5 bases at J, leaving 11 bases unmatched. This CDR3 contains 16 residues. CDR3 DNA: TGTGCCACCAGCCCCTGGGGAGGGACGGCGACCGGGGAGCTGTTTTTT. Amino acids: CATSPWGGTATGELFF. The complete variable domain, with remaining parts taken from reference TRBV15 and TRBJ2-2, reads DAMVIQNPRYQVTQFGKPVTLSCSQTLNHNVMYWYQQKSSQAPKLLFHYYDKDFNNEADTPDNFQSRRPNTSFCFLDIRSPGLGDTAMYLCATSPWGGTATGELFFGEGSRLTVL.

This clone was detected a few times. The chain couples TRBV2 to TRBJ1-5; tentative D call: TRBD1 (5 bases). Trimming stripped 6 bases from V and 1 base from J, with 10 bases between. The CDR3 length is 14 residues. The germline CDR1 and CDR2 sequences are SNHLY and FYNNEI. DNA of the CDR3: TGTGCCAGCAGGACGGGACCGAGCAATCAGCCCCAGCATTTT. Encoded protein: CASRTGPSNQPQHF.

This clone has a handful of counts. The chain recombines TRBV29-1 with TRBJ2-1; 7 nucleotides match TRBD2. The germline gives CDR1 SQVTM, CDR2 ANQGSEA. With V trimmed by 6 bases and J by 5 bases, 10 bases remained unmatched. The CDR3 is made up of 14 amino acids. In DNA form, the CDR3 reads TGCAGCGTCGGGTTAGCGGGTGGGAACAATGAGCAGTTCTTC. Amino acid sequence: CSVGLAGGNNEQFF.

The chain links TRBV10-3 to TRBJ2-5; D gene unclear. CDR1 and CDR2 from the germline V gene are ENHRY and SYGVKD. This CDR3 has 12 amino acids. The V and J ends lost 0 bases and 5 bases respectively, with 4 bases between them. CDR3 region: CAISESRETQYF. The DNA for the CDR3 is TGTGCCATCAGTGAGTCGAGGGAGACCCAGTACTTC.

The chain joins TRBV30 to TRBJ1-2; TRBD1 aligns across 7 bases. Looked up from germline, CDR1 is GTSNPN and CDR2 is SVGIG (reference sequence). V shed 3 bases and J 3 bases; nucleotides not matched to a gene: 4. The CDR3 length is 13 residues. The chain's CDR3 is CAWRHRGHYGYTF. The CDR3 DNA follows: TGTGCCTGGAGGCACAGGGGCCACTATGGCTACACCTTC.

This clone has a handful of counts. This chain's CDR3 is CAISDQGEQYF. The CDR3 bases are TGTGCCATCAGTGACCAGGGCGAGCAGTACTTC. V is TRBV10-3 and J is TRBJ2-7, with a tentative D call TRBD1 (5 bases). Trimming cost V 3 bases and J 6 bases, with 6 bases left between them. The CDR3 is made up of 11 amino acids. CDR1 is ENHRY, CDR2 SYGVKD, per germline.